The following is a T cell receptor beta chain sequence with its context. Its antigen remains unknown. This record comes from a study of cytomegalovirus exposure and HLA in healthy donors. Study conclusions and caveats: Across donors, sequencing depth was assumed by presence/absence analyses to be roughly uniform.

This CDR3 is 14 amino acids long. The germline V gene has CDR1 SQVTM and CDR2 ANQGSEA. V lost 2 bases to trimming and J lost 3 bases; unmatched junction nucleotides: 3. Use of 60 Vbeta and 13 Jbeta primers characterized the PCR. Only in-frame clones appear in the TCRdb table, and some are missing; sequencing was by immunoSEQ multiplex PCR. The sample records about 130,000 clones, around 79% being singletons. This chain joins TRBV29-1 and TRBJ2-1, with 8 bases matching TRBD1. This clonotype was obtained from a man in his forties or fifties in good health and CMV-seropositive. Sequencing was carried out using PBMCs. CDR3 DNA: TGCAGCGTTGAACCAGGGGGCATCTACAATGAGCAGTTCTTC. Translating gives CSVEPGGIYNEQFF.